Listed below are T cell receptor beta chains from one sample, sequenced in a study of regulatory T cells in long-lasting Graves disease. TCRdb re-analysed the multiplex PCR reads in MiXCR, keeping a single row per CDR3 protein. The sample contains 300,000 to 500,000 distinct CDR3 sequences, less than 25% of which appear only once. The specimen was peripheral blood mononuclear cells (PBMCs), collected when the disease was refractory, from a patient treated with antithyroid drugs. The receptors were sampled from a female donor with Graves disease. Each CDR3 is given with its conserved first and last residue. The order of the fields is J gene, D gene, clone size, V gene, CDR3 protein, CDR3 DNA. D genes are given only for firm matches. The size field is filled for only some rows; it gives once, few, many or a size class.

>TRBJ2-7|TRBD2|many|TRBV29-1
CSVAGGGSYEQYF
TGCAGCGTTGCAGGCGGGGGTAGTTACGAGCAGTACTTC
>TRBJ1-1|TRBD1|once|TRBV6-2/TRBV6-3
CASSPSPGQFKNTEAFF
TGTGCCAGCAGTCCTTCACCGGGACAGTTTAAGAACACTGAAGCTTTCTTT
>TRBJ2-7|TRBD1|few|TRBV13
CASSSTGGRSSYEQYF
TGTGCCAGCAGCTCCACAGGGGGCAGGAGCTCCTACGAGCAGTACTTC
>TRBJ2-2|TRBD2|once|TRBV5-1
CASSLAPSGGTGELFF
TGCGCCAGCAGCTTGGCCCCTAGCGGGGGCACCGGGGAGCTGTTTTTT
>TRBJ2-2|NA|NA|TRBV7-3
CASSSRPVTGPNTGELFF
TGTGCCAGCAGCTCAAGGCCCGTTACGGGGCCGAACACCGGGGAGCTGTTTTTT
>TRBJ1-5|TRBD1|NA|TRBV7-8
CASSLAAGGLGQPQHF
TGTGCCAGCAGCTTAGCGGCAGGGGGCTTGGGTCAGCCCCAGCATTTT
>TRBJ2-2|NA|NA|TRBV12-3/TRBV12-4
CASSLARLGTGELFF
TGTGCCAGCAGTTTAGCGAGGCTCGGGACCGGGGAGCTGTTTTTT
>TRBJ2-7|TRBD1|many|TRBV6-1
CASSPSYGQGRYEQYF
TGTGCCAGCAGTCCTTCTTACGGACAGGGGCGCTACGAGCAGTACTTC
>TRBJ2-5|TRBD1|many|TRBV10-2
CATLEWDRDLETQYF
TGCGCCACCTTGGAGTGGGACAGGGACTTGGAGACCCAGTACTTC
>TRBJ2-7|TRBD2|NA|TRBV5-1
CASSSGLADHLEQYF
TGCGCCAGCAGCTCGGGACTAGCGGACCACCTGGAGCAGTACTTC
>TRBJ2-5|NA|many|TRBV18
CASSPPMTQETQYF
TGTGCCAGCTCACCACCGATGACCCAAGAGACCCAGTACTTC
>TRBJ1-1|NA|many|TRBV11-3
CASSLGYGNTEAFF
TGTGCCAGCAGCTTAGGATACGGAAACACTGAAGCTTTCTTT
>TRBJ1-5|NA|many|TRBV28
CASSEPGPRNQPQHF
TGTGCCAGCAGTGAACCGGGTCCCCGCAATCAGCCCCAGCATTTT
>TRBJ2-2|TRBD2|NA|TRBV5-1
CASSLSVLAGGPSTGELFF
TGCGCCAGCAGCTTGTCGGTCCTAGCGGGAGGGCCCAGCACCGGGGAGCTGTTTTTT
>TRBJ1-1|NA|few|TRBV7-6
CASSLLISGQGGNTEAFF
TGTGCCAGCAGCTTACTCATTAGCGGGCAGGGAGGGAACACTGAAGCTTTCTTT
>TRBJ1-3|TRBD1|NA|TRBV6-2/TRBV6-3
CASSYTGQVLSGNTIYF
TGTGCCAGCAGTTACACGGGACAGGTGCTCTCTGGAAACACCATATATTTT
>TRBJ1-1|NA|NA|TRBV7-9
CASSLDLGDTEAFF
TGTGCCAGCAGCTTAGACCTCGGGGACACTGAAGCTTTCTTT
>TRBJ2-7|TRBD2|few|TRBV4-3
CASSQDKASGSSYEQYF
TGCGCCAGCAGCCAAGATAAGGCTAGCGGGAGTTCCTACGAGCAGTACTTC
>TRBJ2-3|NA|NA|TRBV12-3/TRBV12-4
CASQERALSTDTQYF
TGTGCCAGCCAGGAAAGGGCCCTCAGCACAGATACGCAGTATTTT
>TRBJ2-1|NA|NA|TRBV7-2
CASSLDPWAVDEQFF
TGTGCCAGCAGCTTAGATCCCTGGGCCGTGGATGAGCAGTTCTTC
>TRBJ2-5|NA|once|TRBV20-1
CSATRPSGTQETQYF
TGCAGTGCTACCAGACCGTCCGGGACGCAAGAGACCCAGTACTTC
>TRBJ1-1|NA|few|TRBV29-1
CSVDLGDVYNTEAFF
TGCAGCGTTGATTTGGGGGATGTATATAACACTGAAGCTTTCTTT
>TRBJ1-1|NA|NA|TRBV5-1
CASSLAPQGKTEAFF
TGCGCCAGCAGCTTGGCTCCACAGGGTAAGACTGAAGCTTTCTTT
>TRBJ2-7|TRBD1|NA|TRBV29-1
CSGRGGSAGYEQYF
TGCAGCGGACGAGGGGGCTCTGCTGGCTACGAGCAGTACTTC
>TRBJ2-2|NA|NA|TRBV18
CASSGESTGELFF
TGTGCCAGCTCTGGCGAATCAACCGGGGAGCTGTTTTTT
>TRBJ2-2|TRBD1|many|TRBV28
CASSTGAGELFF
TGTGCCAGCAGCACAGGGGCCGGGGAGCTGTTTTTT
>TRBJ1-5|NA|many|TRBV6-1
CASSESGGPQHF
TGTGCCAGCAGTGAATCCGGAGGGCCCCAGCATTTT
>TRBJ2-5|TRBD2|many|TRBV20-1
CSARDLDGTGGPQETQYF
TGCAGTGCTAGAGATCTGGACGGAACGGGAGGGCCGCAGGAGACCCAGTACTTC
>TRBJ2-7|TRBD2|many|TRBV11-1
CASSHGLAGGGEQYF
TGTGCCAGCAGCCACGGACTAGCGGGAGGAGGCGAGCAGTACTTC
>TRBJ2-1|NA|NA|TRBV6-2/TRBV6-3
CASRSFGNYNEQFF
TGTGCCAGCAGGTCTTTCGGTAACTACAATGAGCAGTTCTTC
>TRBJ2-7|NA|NA|TRBV20-1
CSAGEHYYEQYF
TGCAGTGCTGGGGAACACTACTACGAGCAGTACTTC
>TRBJ1-2|NA|few|TRBV29-1
CSGAGAGGYTF
TGCAGCGGGGCGGGGGCTGGGGGCTACACCTTC
>TRBJ2-7|NA|few|TRBV6-4
CASSPLGGSSYEQYF
TGTGCCAGCAGCCCCCTTGGAGGGAGCTCCTACGAGCAGTACTTC